The sequence of this T cell receptor (beta chain) was determined in a study of blood T cells in healthy people across ages. CDR3 length: 14 amino acids. CDR1 is KGHSH, CDR2 LQKENI, per germline. V dropped 0 bases and J dropped 6 bases, with 11 bases sitting between them. Then a second PCR, running roughly 7 to 11 cycles, was carried out with a sample-barcoded 5' primer and a J-beta primer mix. Each CDR3 protein gets one entry after TCRdb re-called the 5' RACE reads with MiXCR. The table has about 1 million distinct CDR3 sequences, 40% to 45% seen once. Every sample gave at least 5.5 micrograms of total RNA when it was extracted.

V usage is TRBV18 and J usage is TRBJ2-5, with D perhaps TRBD2 (5 bases). The sequenced material came from blood. The clonotype was recovered from a woman in her sixties or seventies in good health. The CDR3 reads CASSPPSAGKTQYF. In nucleotides, the CDR3 is TGTGCCAGCTCACCACCGTCCGCCGGGAAGACCCAGTACTTC.